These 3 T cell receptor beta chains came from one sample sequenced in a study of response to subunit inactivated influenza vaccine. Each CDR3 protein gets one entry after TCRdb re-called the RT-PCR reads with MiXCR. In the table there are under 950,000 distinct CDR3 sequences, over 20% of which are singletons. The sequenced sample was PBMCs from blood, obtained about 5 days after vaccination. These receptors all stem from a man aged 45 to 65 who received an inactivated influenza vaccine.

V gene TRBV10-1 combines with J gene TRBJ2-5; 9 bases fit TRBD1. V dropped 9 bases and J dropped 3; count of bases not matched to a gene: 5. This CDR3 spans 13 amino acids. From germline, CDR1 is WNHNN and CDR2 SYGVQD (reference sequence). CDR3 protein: CARQGAREETQYF. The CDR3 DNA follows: TGCGCCAGACAGGGGGCAAGGGAAGAGACCCAGTACTTC.

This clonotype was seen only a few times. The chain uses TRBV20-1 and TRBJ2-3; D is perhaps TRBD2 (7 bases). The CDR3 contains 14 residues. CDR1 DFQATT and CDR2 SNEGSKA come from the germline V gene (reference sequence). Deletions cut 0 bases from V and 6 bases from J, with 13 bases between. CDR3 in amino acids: CSARELGGADTQYF. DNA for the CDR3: TGCAGTGCTAGAGAATTGGGGGGGGCTGATACGCAGTATTTT.

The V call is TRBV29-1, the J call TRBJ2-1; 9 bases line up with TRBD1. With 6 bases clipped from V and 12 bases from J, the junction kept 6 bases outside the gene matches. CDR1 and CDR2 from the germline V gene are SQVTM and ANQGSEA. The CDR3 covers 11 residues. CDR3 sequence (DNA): TGCAGCGTGGGACAGGGCAAGGCGCAGTTCTTC. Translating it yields CSVGQGKAQFF.